This entry lists 15 T cell receptor beta chains sequenced from one sample in a study of early T cells in non-severe SARS-CoV-2 infection. TCRdb used MiXCR to reprocess the 5' RACE reads, holding one entry per CDR3 protein. The sample carries 75,000 to 100,000 distinct CDR3 sequences, roughly 15% recorded once. The sequenced material came from whole blood. Receptors were obtained from an adult who was a healthcare worker with PCR-confirmed SARS-CoV-2 infection or an uninfected control (not recorded which).

With respect to this clonotype: At one of its ends the junction is not consistent with the germline gene, which may arise from a read error. This sequence joins TRBV30 and TRBJ2-1; possibly TRBD1 for D (7 bases). CDR1 is GTSNPN, CDR2 SVGIG, per germline (reference sequence). This CDR3 contains 14 residues. The CDR3 coding sequence is TGTGCCTGGAGTCCCCAGGGGGGACGCATCTCTTCCCGATTC. Translation gives CAWSPQGGRISSRF.

This clonotype was found a few times. The V call is TRBV24-1, the J call TRBJ2-1; tentative D call: TRBD2 (6 bases). V lost 8 bases and J 8 bases, leaving 12 bases between the germline ends. This CDR3 is 12 amino acids long. From germline, CDR1 is KGHDR and CDR2 SFDVKD. The CDR3 loop is CATINGEDEQFF. The CDR3, as DNA: TGTGCCACCATAAACGGGGAGGATGAGCAGTTCTTC.

This chain uses TRBV7-3 with TRBJ1-2; 9 bases map to TRBD1. V shed 5 bases and J 14 bases; nucleotides not matched to a gene: 24. The CDR3 length is 17 residues. CDR1 SGHTA and CDR2 FQGTGA come from the germline V gene. CDR3 in amino acids: CASSPGPVRGQGISQTF. In DNA, the CDR3 is TGTGCCAGCAGCCCCGGACCGGTACGGGGACAGGGAATTTCACAAACCTTC.

Only a few counts were recorded for this clonotype. V gene TRBV11-2 combines with J gene TRBJ1-1, with no clear D. CDR3 size: 17 residues. The V gene lost 4 bases and the J gene lost 1 base, with 19 bases spanning the gap. The germline gives CDR1 SGHAT, CDR2 FQNNGV. In nucleotides, the CDR3 is TGTGCCAGCAGCTGGGAACGACTCCCCGGGGAGAACACTGAAGCTTTCTTT. It codes for CASSWERLPGENTEAFF.

V gene TRBV2 combines with J gene TRBJ2-1, with 13 bases matching TRBD2. V shed 3 bases and J 0 bases; nucleotides not matched to a gene: 2. The CDR3 length is 17 residues. Looked up from germline, CDR1 is SNHLY and CDR2 is FYNNEI. The CDR3 spells CASSDTSGGDSYNEQFF. The CDR3 DNA sequence: TGTGCCAGCAGTGATACTAGCGGGGGGGACTCCTACAATGAGCAGTTCTTC.

This clonotype was seen more than once but under ten times. The rearrangement links TRBV29-1 to TRBJ2-3; D is uncertain. Germline V CDR1 and CDR2: SQVTM, ANQGSEA. V lost 4 bases to trimming and J lost 8 bases, with 10 bases between them. The CDR3 consists of 11 residues. The CDR3 DNA reads TGCAGCGTTGGTTCCCCTTTTACGCAGTATTTT. Amino acid sequence: CSVGSPFTQYF.

The chain uses TRBV11-2 and TRBJ2-5, with TRBD2 identical over 9 bases. Germline V gene sequence: CDR1 SGHAT, CDR2 FQNNGV. This CDR3 comprises 16 residues. V dropped 6 bases and J dropped 2; count of bases not matched to a gene: 10. CDR3 DNA sequence: TGTGCCAGCAGGCCCCCCTCTAGCGGGGCGCAAGAGACCCAGTACTTC. Its translation is CASRPPSSGAQETQYF.

There are a few counts of this clonotype. The J gene is TRBJ1-1, the V gene TRBV6-6; 9 positions agree with TRBD1. The germline gives CDR1 MNHNY, CDR2 SVGAGI (reference sequence). V lost 4 bases to trimming and J lost 7 bases; unmatched junction nucleotides: 4. The CDR3 contains 13 residues. The CDR3 loop reads CASSFTGGDEAFF. In nucleotides, the CDR3 is TGTGCCAGCAGTTTTACAGGGGGCGATGAAGCTTTCTTT.

In its sample, this clonotype was seen a few times. This sequence joins TRBV27 and TRBJ2-5, with 8 nucleotides matching TRBD2. The CDR3 is 17 amino acids. The V and J ends lost 5 bases and 7 bases, in that order; junction bases with no gene match: 18. Germline CDR1 is MNHEY and CDR2 is SMNVEV (reference sequence). CDR3 protein: CASSQPARRGGRGTQYF. In DNA form, the CDR3 reads TGTGCCAGCAGTCAACCAGCCCGTCGGGGGGGCCGGGGGACCCAGTACTTC.

This clonotype was counted many times. This chain uses TRBV2 with TRBJ1-5, with D possibly being TRBD1 (5 bases). Germline loops: CDR1 SNHLY, CDR2 FYNNEI. The CDR3 loop spans 13 amino acids. Trimming removed 6 bases at V and 1 base at J, with 7 bases between. CDR3 in amino acids: CASSQGSNQPQHF. The CDR3 coding sequence is TGTGCCAGCAGCCAGGGCAGCAATCAGCCCCAGCATTTT.

CDR3 DNA sequence: TGTGCCAGCAGCTTGAGCGGGGGAGCCAACAATGAGCAGTTCTTC. This encodes CASSLSGGANNEQFF. J is TRBJ2-1 and V is TRBV7-9; 8 nucleotides agree with TRBD2. V lost 3 bases, J lost 5 bases, and 6 bases stayed unmatched. The germline CDR1 and CDR2 sequences are SEHNR and FQNEAQ (reference sequence). The CDR3 has 15 residues. Full variable domain (rest looked up from reference TRBV7-9 and TRBJ2-1): DTGVSQNPRHKITKRGQNVTFRCDPISEHNRLYWYRQTLGQGPEFLTYFQNEAQLEKSRLLSDRFSAERPKGSFSTLEIQRTEQGDSAMYLCASSLSGGANNEQFFGPGTRLTVL.

CDR3 coding DNA: TGTGCCAGCATCCAAAGGGCTGGATCCTATAATTCACCCCTCCACTTT. It encodes CASIQRAGSYNSPLHF. The rearrangement uses TRBV7-2 and TRBJ1-6; D is undetermined. The V end lost 7 bases, the J end lost 1 base, and 14 bases lay between the germline ends. The CDR3 contains 16 residues. From germline, CDR1 is SGHTA and CDR2 FQGNSA.

There are a few counts of this clonotype. The CDR3 region is CASSLGKSYEQYV. CDR3 nucleotide sequence: TGTGCCAGCAGCTTAGGGAAGTCCTACGAGCAGTACGTC. This sequence joins TRBV7-2 and TRBJ2-7, with D hard to call. The CDR3 extends over 13 amino acids. In germline, CDR1 is SGHTA, CDR2 FQGNSA. V dropped 1 base and J dropped 1 base, with 5 bases sitting between them.

The CDR3 loop reads CASSLHHGTSGYKSTDTQYF. The CDR3, as DNA: TGTGCCAGCAGCTTACACCACGGGACTAGCGGGTATAAGAGCACAGATACGCAGTATTTT. This chain uses TRBV7-3 with TRBJ2-3; 12 bases map to TRBD2. Trimming cost V 2 bases and J 0 bases; bases outside gene matches: 12. CDR1 is SGHTA and CDR2 is FQGTGA in the germline V gene. The CDR3 is 20 residues long.

This clonotype was seen at least ten times. The chain has TRBV12-3 or TRBV12-4 and TRBJ2-5; TRBD1 might be the D (6 bases). The V end lost 6 bases, the J end lost 1 base, and 12 bases lay between the germline ends. The CDR3 spans 14 residues. The chain's CDR3 is CASRTGQLQETQYF. CDR3 coding DNA: TGTGCCAGCAGGACCGGACAGCTCCAAGAGACCCAGTACTTC.